Listed below are T cell receptor beta chains from one sample, sequenced in a study of Ad26.COV2.S vaccination and SARS-CoV-2 variants. The repertoire was sequenced with immunoSEQ multiplex PCR; TCRdb's copy has only in-frame clones and lacks some. Of 250,000 or so clones listed, about 83% are singletons. The sample here was peripheral blood, taken in a trial of Ad26.COV2.S vaccine versus placebo. The origin of the receptors is a person aged 18-65 years who received the Ad26.COV2.S COVID-19 vaccine or a placebo. Both conserved end residues are part of each CDR3. A D gene is named only where the DNA matches it firmly. Size is stated for part of the rows, as once, few or many counts, or as a class when the clone is expanded.

cdr3_length: 16; v_call: TRBV4-1; j_call: TRBJ2-5; clone_size: .; d_call: TRBD2; cdr3_aa: CASSETSGGQRETQYF; cdr3_nt: TGCGCCAGCAGCGAGACTAGCGGGGGCCAGAGAGAGACCCAGTACTTC
cdr3_length: 13; v_call: TRBV9; j_call: TRBJ2-1; clone_size: .; d_call: .; cdr3_aa: CASSVGLDNEQFF; cdr3_nt: TGTGCCAGCAGCGTAGGACTAGACAATGAGCAGTTCTTC
cdr3_length: 17; v_call: TRBV7-2; j_call: TRBJ1-5; clone_size: few; d_call: TRBD1; cdr3_aa: CASRASTGQGLNQPQHF; cdr3_nt: TGTGCCAGCAGGGCATCTACGGGACAGGGGCTGAATCAGCCCCAGCATTTT
cdr3_length: 19; v_call: TRBV18; j_call: TRBJ2-1; clone_size: .; d_call: .; cdr3_aa: CASSPTQYMNAVPYNEQFF; cdr3_nt: TGTGCCAGCTCACCGACACAATATATGAACGCAGTCCCCTACAATGAGCAGTTCTTC
cdr3_length: 11; v_call: TRBV7-9; j_call: TRBJ2-1; clone_size: .; d_call: TRBD1; cdr3_aa: CASSLQGAGIF; cdr3_nt: TGTGCCAGCAGCCTCCAGGGGGCGGGAATCTTC
cdr3_length: 12; v_call: TRBV29-1; j_call: TRBJ2-2; clone_size: .; d_call: .; cdr3_aa: CSVGPNAGELFF; cdr3_nt: TGCAGCGTGGGTCCGAATGCCGGGGAGCTGTTTTTT
cdr3_length: 13; v_call: TRBV12-3/TRBV12-4; j_call: TRBJ1-2; clone_size: .; d_call: .; cdr3_aa: CASTPSAGDGYTF; cdr3_nt: TGTGCCAGCACCCCTTCGGCAGGCGATGGCTACACCTTC
cdr3_length: 14; v_call: TRBV12-5; j_call: TRBJ2-7; clone_size: .; d_call: .; cdr3_aa: CASGLVDSSYEQYF; cdr3_nt: TGTGCTAGTGGTTTGGTAGACAGCTCCTACGAGCAGTACTTC
cdr3_length: 13; v_call: TRBV11-3; j_call: TRBJ2-7; clone_size: once; d_call: .; cdr3_aa: CASSGTSSYEQYF; cdr3_nt: TGTGCCAGCAGCGGGACTTCCTCCTACGAGCAGTACTTC
cdr3_length: 14; v_call: TRBV6-2/TRBV6-3; j_call: TRBJ2-2; clone_size: .; d_call: TRBD2; cdr3_aa: CASSASGRSGELFF; cdr3_nt: TGTGCCAGCAGTGCTAGCGGGAGGTCTGGGGAGCTGTTTTTT
cdr3_length: 16; v_call: TRBV6-1; j_call: TRBJ1-4; clone_size: .; d_call: .; cdr3_aa: CASSDGSRDRNEKLFF; cdr3_nt: TGTGCCAGCAGTGATGGCAGCCGAGACAGGAATGAAAAACTGTTTTTT
cdr3_length: 13; v_call: TRBV18; j_call: TRBJ1-1; clone_size: .; d_call: TRBD1; cdr3_aa: CASSPQQGSEAFF; cdr3_nt: TGTGCCAGCTCACCCCAACAGGGGTCTGAAGCTTTCTTT
cdr3_length: 15; v_call: TRBV6-5; j_call: TRBJ1-4; clone_size: .; d_call: TRBD1; cdr3_aa: CASSMTGTGFEKLFF; cdr3_nt: TGTGCCAGCAGCATGACCGGGACAGGGTTTGAAAAACTGTTTTTT
cdr3_length: 13; v_call: TRBV5-1; j_call: TRBJ1-1; clone_size: .; d_call: .; cdr3_aa: CASSLGGWTEAFF; cdr3_nt: TGCGCCAGCAGCTTGGGGGGGTGGACTGAAGCTTTCTTT
cdr3_length: 14; v_call: TRBV7-2; j_call: TRBJ2-3; clone_size: .; d_call: TRBD2; cdr3_aa: CASSLVLSGALEYF; cdr3_nt: TGTGCCAGCAGCTTAGTTCTTAGCGGGGCCCTGGAGTATTTT
cdr3_length: 14; v_call: TRBV2; j_call: TRBJ1-3; clone_size: .; d_call: .; cdr3_aa: CASSEIRAGNTIYF; cdr3_nt: TGTGCCAGCAGTGAAATCAGGGCTGGAAACACCATATATTTT
cdr3_length: 15; v_call: TRBV15; j_call: TRBJ1-2; clone_size: .; d_call: TRBD1; cdr3_aa: CATSRDFEEGAGYTF; cdr3_nt: TGTGCCACCAGCAGAGATTTTGAGGAGGGGGCGGGCTACACCTTC
cdr3_length: 14; v_call: TRBV3-1/TRBV3-2; j_call: TRBJ1-1; clone_size: once; d_call: .; cdr3_aa: CASSQDGPSTEAFF; cdr3_nt: TGTGCCAGCAGCCAAGATGGGCCCTCAACGGAAGCTTTCTTT
cdr3_length: 17; v_call: TRBV19; j_call: TRBJ2-3; clone_size: .; d_call: TRBD2; cdr3_aa: CASSRTSVNYRTDTQYF; cdr3_nt: TGTGCCAGTAGTAGGACTAGCGTCAACTACCGCACAGATACGCAGTATTTT
cdr3_length: 14; v_call: TRBV28; j_call: TRBJ2-5; clone_size: once; d_call: TRBD1; cdr3_aa: CASSLQGSVETQYF; cdr3_nt: TGTGCCAGCAGTCTACAGGGGTCCGTGGAGACCCAGTACTTC
cdr3_length: 16; v_call: TRBV19; j_call: TRBJ1-3; clone_size: .; d_call: .; cdr3_aa: CASNRGPGTSGNTIYF; cdr3_nt: TGTGCCAGTAACCGAGGGCCAGGAACCTCTGGAAACACCATATATTTT
cdr3_length: 13; v_call: TRBV10-1; j_call: TRBJ1-4; clone_size: .; d_call: TRBD1; cdr3_aa: CASQGQGASKLFF; cdr3_nt: TGCGCCAGCCAGGGACAGGGGGCGTCAAAACTGTTTTTT
cdr3_length: 13; v_call: TRBV30; j_call: TRBJ1-1; clone_size: .; d_call: .; cdr3_aa: CAWSVQGNTEAFF; cdr3_nt: TGTGCCTGGAGTGTACAGGGGAACACTGAAGCTTTCTTT
cdr3_length: 15; v_call: TRBV6-1; j_call: TRBJ1-5; clone_size: few; d_call: .; cdr3_aa: CASSEEEGSGQPQHF; cdr3_nt: TGTGCCAGCAGTGAAGAGGAGGGTTCGGGCCAGCCCCAGCATTTT
cdr3_length: 17; v_call: TRBV11-2; j_call: TRBJ1-6; clone_size: .; d_call: TRBD1; cdr3_aa: CASSRSPGGTWGSPLHF; cdr3_nt: TGTGCCAGCAGCCGGTCCCCAGGGGGGACCTGGGGTTCACCCCTCCACTTT
cdr3_length: 15; v_call: TRBV9; j_call: TRBJ2-1; clone_size: once; d_call: .; cdr3_aa: CASSVSLGSYNEQFF; cdr3_nt: TGTGCCAGCAGCGTCTCTTTAGGTTCCTACAATGAGCAGTTCTTC
cdr3_length: 16; v_call: TRBV19; j_call: TRBJ2-1; clone_size: .; d_call: .; cdr3_aa: CASSNRLQSSYNEQFF; cdr3_nt: TGTGCCAGTAGTAACCGACTACAAAGCTCCTACAATGAGCAGTTCTTC
cdr3_length: 13; v_call: TRBV14; j_call: TRBJ2-2; clone_size: .; d_call: .; cdr3_aa: CASSPFAAGELFF; cdr3_nt: TGTGCCAGCAGCCCGTTCGCGGCCGGGGAGCTGTTTTTT
cdr3_length: 15; v_call: TRBV3-1/TRBV3-2; j_call: TRBJ1-2; clone_size: .; d_call: .; cdr3_aa: CASSQGYRAFYGYTF; cdr3_nt: TGTGCCAGCAGCCAAGGGTACAGGGCCTTCTATGGCTACACCTTC
cdr3_length: 9; v_call: TRBV20-1; j_call: TRBJ1-5; clone_size: few; d_call: .; cdr3_aa: CSAGQPQHF; cdr3_nt: TGCAGTGCGGGACAGCCCCAGCATTTT
cdr3_length: 15; v_call: TRBV14; j_call: TRBJ1-3; clone_size: .; d_call: .; cdr3_aa: CASSPSGTNGNTIYF; cdr3_nt: TGTGCCAGCAGTCCCTCCGGGACAAATGGAAACACCATATATTTT
cdr3_length: 15; v_call: TRBV5-1; j_call: TRBJ1-2; clone_size: .; d_call: TRBD1; cdr3_aa: CASSWRGQEFVGYTF; cdr3_nt: TGCGCCAGCAGCTGGAGGGGACAGGAGTTCGTCGGCTACACCTTC
cdr3_length: 14; v_call: TRBV7-2; j_call: TRBJ1-2; clone_size: .; d_call: .; cdr3_aa: CASGPGVGSYGYTF; cdr3_nt: TGTGCCAGCGGCCCCGGGGTTGGGAGCTATGGCTACACCTTC
cdr3_length: 13; v_call: TRBV10-3; j_call: TRBJ2-5; clone_size: .; d_call: .; cdr3_aa: CAISQGGQETQYF; cdr3_nt: TGTGCCATCAGCCAGGGGGGCCAAGAGACCCAGTACTTC
cdr3_length: 14; v_call: TRBV5-1; j_call: TRBJ2-3; clone_size: .; d_call: .; cdr3_aa: CASTPQGRGDTQYF; cdr3_nt: TGCGCCAGCACCCCGCAGGGGCGAGGAGATACGCAGTATTTT